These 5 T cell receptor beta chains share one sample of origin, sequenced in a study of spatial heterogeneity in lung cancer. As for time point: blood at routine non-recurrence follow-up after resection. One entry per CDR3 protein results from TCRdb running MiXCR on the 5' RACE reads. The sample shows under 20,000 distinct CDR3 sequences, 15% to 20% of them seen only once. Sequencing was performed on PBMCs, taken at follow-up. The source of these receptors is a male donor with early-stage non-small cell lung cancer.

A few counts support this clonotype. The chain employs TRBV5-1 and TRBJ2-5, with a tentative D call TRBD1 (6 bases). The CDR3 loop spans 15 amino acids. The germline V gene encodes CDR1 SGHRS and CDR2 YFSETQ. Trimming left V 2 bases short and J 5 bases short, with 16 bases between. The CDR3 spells CASSLGQPPRETQYF. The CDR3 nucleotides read TGCGCCAGCAGCTTAGGACAGCCACCTCGTGAGACCCAGTACTTC. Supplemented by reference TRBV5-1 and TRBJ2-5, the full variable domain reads KAGVTQTPRYLIKTRGQQVTLSCSPISGHRSVSWYQQTPGQGLQFLFEYFSETQRNKGNFPGRFSGRQFSNSRSEMNVSTLELGDSALYLCASSLGQPPRETQYFGPGTRLLVL.

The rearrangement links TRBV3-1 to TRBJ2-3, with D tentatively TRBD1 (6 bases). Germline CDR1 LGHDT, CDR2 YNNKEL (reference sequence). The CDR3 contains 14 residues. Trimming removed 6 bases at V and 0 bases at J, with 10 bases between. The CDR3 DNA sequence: TGTGCCAGCAGGGACAGACTGAGCACAGATACGCAGTATTTT. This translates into CASRDRLSTDTQYF.

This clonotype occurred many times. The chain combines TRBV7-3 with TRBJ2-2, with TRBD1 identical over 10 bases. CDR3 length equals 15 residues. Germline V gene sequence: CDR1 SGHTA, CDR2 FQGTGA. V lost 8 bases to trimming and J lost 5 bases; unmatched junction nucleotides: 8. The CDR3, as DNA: TGTGCCAGCCGAAAAGACAGGGGGCGGACCGGGGAGCTGTTTTTT. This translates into CASRKDRGRTGELFF.

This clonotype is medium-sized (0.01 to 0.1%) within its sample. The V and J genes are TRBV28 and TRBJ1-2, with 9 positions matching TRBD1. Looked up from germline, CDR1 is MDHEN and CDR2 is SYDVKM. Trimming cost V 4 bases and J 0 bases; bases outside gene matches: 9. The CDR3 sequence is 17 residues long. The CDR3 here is CASSSPGQGTPNYGYTF. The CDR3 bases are TGTGCCAGCAGTTCCCCGGGACAGGGCACCCCTAACTATGGCTACACCTTC.

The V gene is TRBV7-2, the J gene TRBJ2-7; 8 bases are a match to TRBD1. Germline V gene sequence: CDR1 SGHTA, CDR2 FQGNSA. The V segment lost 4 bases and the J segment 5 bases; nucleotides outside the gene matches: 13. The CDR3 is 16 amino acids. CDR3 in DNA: TGTGCCAGCAGCTCAACCTCGGGACAGGCTTTCGACGAGCAGTACTTC. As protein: CASSSTSGQAFDEQYF.